These 20 T cell receptor beta chains originate from one sample sequenced in a study of shared T cell receptors in the human thymus (dated by TCRdb to the early 2020s). Library prep was done by the immunoSEQ multiplex PCR assay. In its TCRdb copy, this immuneACCESS table keeps in-frame sequences only and misses some clones. Where compared with another copy, unresolved V genes explain less than half of these, and the others have no known cause. For this sample the table gives approximately 660,000 clones, of which approximately 88% were detected only once. The top ten hold 0.0095% to 0.012% of the sample. These data were likewise used in another study, on human thymus T cells.

The sequencing input was thymocytes. Receptors were obtained from a boy under two years old with a congenital heart defect. Donor details come from another sample of the same person, matched by shared clones.

The chain is built from TRBV7-3 and TRBJ2-3; 8 positions match TRBD2. The germline V gene encodes CDR1 SGHTA and CDR2 FQGTGA. CDR3 length: 17 residues. Unmatched junction bases numbered 8, after V lost 1 base and J lost 2 bases. The CDR3 reads CASSLRERECTTDTQYF. The CDR3 bases are TGTGCCAGCAGCTTAAGGGAGCGGGAGTGTACCACAGATACGCAGTATTTT.

This chain uses TRBV4-3 with TRBJ2-5; 12 bases map to TRBD2. The CDR3 sequence is 21 residues long. V shed 0 bases and J 6 bases; nucleotides not matched to a gene: 20. Germline V CDR1 and CDR2: LGHNA, YSLEER. In DNA form, the CDR3 reads TGCGCCAGCAGCCAAGATTTCGGGCCATGGGTCCTAGCGGGAGGGGGTAAGACCCAGTACTTC. Its translation is CASSQDFGPWVLAGGGKTQYF.

CDR3: CASSATSDDFNEQFF. In nucleotides, the CDR3 is TGTGCCAGCAGCGCCACTAGCGATGATTTCAATGAGCAGTTCTTC. The chain carries TRBV5-4 and TRBJ2-1; TRBD2 agrees at 7 bases. The CDR3 length is 15 residues. V gave up 4 bases and J gave up 6 bases; unmatched junction bases: 10. Germline assignment: CDR1 SGHNT and CDR2 YYREEE (reference sequence).

The chain recombines TRBV28 with TRBJ1-2, with 7 bases identical to TRBD1. V lost 7 bases and J lost 4; bases outside the gene matches: 12. CDR1 MDHEN and CDR2 SYDVKM come from the germline V gene. This CDR3 has 15 amino acids. The CDR3 nucleotides read TGTGCCAGCACCACCCCCAGGCGGACAGGCTATGGCTACACCTTC. This sequence encodes CASTTPRRTGYGYTF.

The V and J genes are TRBV19 and TRBJ1-5; a possible D gene is TRBD1 (5 bases). Germline V gene lookup returns CDR1 LNHDA and CDR2 SQIVND (reference sequence). The CDR3 has 15 amino acids. Between the trimmed V and J ends, which lost 5 bases and 2 bases, there was a span of 13 bases. CDR3 protein: CASSWGERGNQPQHF. Written as DNA, the CDR3 is TGTGCCAGTAGTTGGGGGGAAAGGGGCAATCAGCCCCAGCATTTT.

J is TRBJ2-1 and V is TRBV25-1; 11 bases line up with TRBD1. V was pared by 2 bases and J by 4 bases, with 4 bases of the junction left unmatched. Germline V gene sequence: CDR1 MGHDK, CDR2 SYGVNS. The CDR3 totals 16 residues. CDR3 loop: CASSEPGTGGYNEQFF. The CDR3 DNA is TGTGCCAGCAGTGAACCCGGGACAGGGGGATACAATGAGCAGTTCTTC.

This clone was found once. The V and J genes are TRBV5-4 and TRBJ2-1; 8 nucleotides agree with TRBD1. V lost 1 base to trimming and J lost 1 base; unmatched junction nucleotides: 4. Germline V gives CDR1 SGHNT, CDR2 YYREEE (reference sequence). This CDR3 has 16 amino acids. The CDR3 DNA is TGTGCCAGCAGCTTGCCGGACAGGGTTTCCTACAATGAGCAGTTCTTC. Its protein is CASSLPDRVSYNEQFF.

J is TRBJ1-5 and V is TRBV18, with D maybe TRBD1 (5 bases). From germline, CDR1 is KGHSH and CDR2 LQKENI. Trimming took 6 bases from V and 2 from J, leaving 14 bases between them. The CDR3 is 15 amino acids. CDR3 bases: TGTGCCAGCTCCACGGGGGGTAGTTGCAATCAGCCCCAGCATTTT. This encodes CASSTGGSCNQPQHF.

The chain has TRBV15 and TRBJ1-2; D may be TRBD1 (5 bases). V was shortened by 2 bases and J by 0 bases, with 16 bases between the two germline ends. The CDR3 has 17 residues. Germline values: CDR1 LNHNV, CDR2 YYDKDF (reference sequence). The CDR3 sequence is CATSRPSPTDSNYGYTF. CDR3 nucleotide sequence: TGTGCCACCAGCAGACCATCCCCGACAGATTCTAACTATGGCTACACCTTC.

In nucleotides, the CDR3 is TGCAGCGCCACCGGCCGGGGTGGGGAGGAGCAGTTCTTC. It translates to CSATGRGGEEQFF. The chain joins TRBV29-1 to TRBJ2-1; D might be TRBD2 (5 bases). Trimming removed 7 bases at V and 10 bases at J, with 20 bases between. Germline loops: CDR1 SQVTM, CDR2 ANQGSEA. CDR3 length: 13 amino acids.

The chain couples TRBV5-1 to TRBJ1-3; 7 nucleotides agree with TRBD1. The V gene end was trimmed by 2 bases and the J gene end by 3 bases; junction bases not matched to a gene: 5. The CDR3 is 15 amino acids. Germline CDR1 SGHRS, CDR2 YFSETQ. The CDR3 loop is CASSFHYRGGNTIYF. The CDR3 DNA reads TGCGCCAGCAGCTTCCACTACAGGGGTGGAAACACCATATATTTT.

V gene TRBV7-9 combines with J gene TRBJ1-5; D is undetermined. Between the trimmed V and J ends, which lost 1 base and 7 bases, there was a span of 11 bases. CDR1 SEHNR and CDR2 FQNEAQ come from the germline V gene (reference sequence). The length of the CDR3 is 14 residues. In nucleotides, the CDR3 is TGTGCCAGCAGCTTAGATGGAGTTGAGCAGCCCCAGCATTTT. Its translation is CASSLDGVEQPQHF.

The genes are TRBV7-2 and TRBJ2-7; 13 bases fit TRBD2. There are 15 residues in the CDR3. The germline gives CDR1 SGHTA, CDR2 FQGNSA. Trimming cost V 4 bases and J 0 bases; bases outside gene matches: 0. The CDR3 nucleotides read TGTGCCAGCAGCTGGACTAGCGGGAGCTCCTACGAGCAGTACTTC. Protein product: CASSWTSGSSYEQYF.

The CDR3 DNA reads as TGTGCCAGCAGTTTATGGGGGGCTAGCGGGGGAACCACAGATACGCAGTATTTT. This codes for CASSLWGASGGTTDTQYF. This chain uses TRBV28 with TRBJ2-3; 10 bases align to TRBD2. In germline, CDR1 is MDHEN, CDR2 SYDVKM. With 0 bases clipped from V and 2 bases from J, the junction kept 8 bases outside the gene matches. The CDR3 is made up of 18 amino acids.

The chain joins TRBV4-2 to TRBJ2-7; 8 bases align to TRBD2. The CDR3 has 20 amino acids. CDR1 is LGHNA, CDR2 YNFKEQ, per germline. After removal of 1 base from V and 2 bases from J, the junction contained 19 bases not matched to a gene. CDR3 in amino acids: CASSQVTPSDGRADPYEQYF. CDR3 nucleotides: TGTGCCAGCAGCCAAGTCACCCCCTCCGACGGGAGGGCCGACCCCTACGAGCAGTACTTC.

The chain combines TRBV28 with TRBJ1-1; 8 nucleotides agree with TRBD1. V lost 5 bases, J lost 1 base, and 6 bases stayed unmatched. This CDR3 comprises 15 residues. The germline CDR1 and CDR2 sequences are MDHEN and SYDVKM. CDR3 protein: CASSEVGQGNTEAFF. The CDR3 region has the DNA TGTGCCAGCAGTGAGGTAGGACAGGGGAACACTGAAGCTTTCTTT.

This clone was picked up one time. The genes are TRBV4-2 and TRBJ2-3, with 13 nucleotides matching TRBD2. CDR1 and CDR2 from the germline V gene are LGHNA and YNFKEQ. This CDR3 is built from 18 residues. Trimming at V came to 0 bases and at J to 2 bases, leaving 5 bases not matched to a gene. The CDR3 region has the DNA TGTGCCAGCAGCCAAGATGGGGGACTAGCGGGACACACAGATACGCAGTATTTT. As protein: CASSQDGGLAGHTDTQYF.

V is TRBV10-1 and J is TRBJ2-2; D is unclear. V was shortened by 4 bases and J by 7 bases, with 7 bases between the two germline ends. CDR3 length equals 12 residues. Germline CDR1 WNHNN, CDR2 SYGVQD (reference sequence). CDR3 coding DNA: TGCGCCAGCAGTGTTAGAGTCGGGGAGCTGTTTTTT. Amino acid sequence: CASSVRVGELFF.

The chain employs TRBV4-2 and TRBJ2-3; 9 bases are a match to TRBD2. Germline CDR1 LGHNA, CDR2 YNFKEQ. Trimming cost V 2 bases and J 5 bases; bases outside gene matches: 11. This CDR3 is 17 amino acids long. The CDR3 DNA is TGTGCCAGCAGCCAAATCGACAATAGCGGGAGTATAGATACGCAGTATTTT. This codes for CASSQIDNSGSIDTQYF.

This rearrangement joins TRBV7-9 to TRBJ2-1, with TRBD2 matching 11 bases. CDR1 SEHNR and CDR2 FQNEAQ come from the germline V gene (reference sequence). The CDR3 length is 15 residues. V lost 1 base, J lost 7 bases, and 3 bases stayed unmatched. Here the CDR3 DNA reads TGTGCCAGCAGCTTAGGTAGCGGGAGGGAGAATGAGCAGTTCTTC. Amino acids: CASSLGSGRENEQFF. Full variable domain (outside the CDR3, taken from reference TRBV7-9 and TRBJ2-1): DTGVSQNPRHKITKRGQNVTFRCDPISEHNRLYWYRQTLGQGPEFLTYFQNEAQLEKSRLLSDRFSAERPKGSFSTLEIQRTEQGDSAMYLCASSLGSGRENEQFFGPGTRLTVL.